This T cell receptor beta chain was obtained from a study of T cell responses to AZD1222 COVID-19 vaccine (dated by TCRdb to the early 2020s). Regarding the complete study: AZD1222 recipients with second doses at about 4 weeks or about 12 weeks were pooled, because spike-specific TCR depth and breadth did not differ between schedules. TCR sequencing was performed for roughly 250 trial participants, of whom about 200 were given two doses of AZD1222 and around 25 were given two doses of MenACWY control vaccine. Trial participants were enrolled into age subgroups of 18-55, 56-69 and 70-plus years, which contained approximately 150, 30 and 60 TCR-sequenced participants, respectively. Results and caveats for the whole study, not just this receptor: Most participants were white British and females outnumbered males, and the authors suggested that clonal diversity may have been underestimated. A significant rise in spike-specific TCR breadth and depth was observed after two AZD1222 doses relative to day 0 and relative to MenACWY recipients. In the small 56-69-year group, the increase in depth fell short of significance, most likely because of low power. Nearly half of unique spike-specific TCRs reportedly recognized epitopes outside regions mutated in the B.1.351 and B.1.1.7 variants. CD4 TCRs associated with the vaccine covered the entire spike protein, and the dominant responses were in regions 160-218 and 743-854. Conclusions about previously exposed vaccinees are limited, since just five to seven AZD1222 recipients were seropositive for SARS-CoV-2 at baseline. Because no day 14 peak-response samples were available, repertoires were characterized only after the peak T cell response.

The CDR3 regions of human TCRbeta chains were analyzed by immunosequencing. The authors processed their data as follows. TCRs in the repertoires were matched against a reference library of SARS-CoV-2-specific TCRs that had been generated with the MIRA antigen-specificity platform. Breadth was defined as the fraction of unique TCRs that were SARS-CoV-2-associated. Depth was defined as the fraction of total T cells that were SARS-CoV-2-associated. Each spike-specific TCR was assigned to its reactive spike region and to a CD4 or CD8 class using the MIRA data. Log10-transformed breadth and depth values were compared by one-way ANOVA with Sidak's multiple comparisons tests. The clones in this table, taken by TCRdb from immuneACCESS, are in-frame only. Not every clone is retained; where verified, under half of the shortfall comes from an unresolved V gene, and the cause of the rest is unknown. Clonal size and the V and J genes are those of that table, whereas D and trimming came from the DNA. This sample is represented by more than 35,000 clones; 83% of them were singletons. The top ten clonotypes cover approximately 52% of the sample.

About this clone itself: Its antigen is currently not known. Base qualities are not at hand, and no much larger clone is one base apart.

V has 3 bases trimmed and J has 9 bases trimmed; junction bases matching no gene number 10. CDR1 and CDR2 are drawn from the germline V gene: MGHDK, SYGVNS. Spanning cysteine to phenylalanine, the CDR3 consists of 14 amino acids. Of the read, only the CDR3 DNA is kept; its 42 bases are in frame from base 1. The sample's time point label is to be understood as: baseline before first vaccination. Vaccinee samples came from UK trials COV001 and COV002, including a single-blind randomized controlled phase 2/3 trial of AZD1222 (ChAdOx1 nCoV-19) in healthy adults. For TCRbeta chain sequencing, PBMC samples from trial participants were taken at day 0 and at day 28 after the second dose.

The V gene is TRBV25-1 and the J gene is TRBJ2-5, and 7 junction bases match TRBD2. The sequencing here drew on peripheral blood, taken on day 0 of AZD1222 vaccination. The TCR originated in an adult in good health. The DNA sequence reads TGTGCCAGCAGTGATCTAGCGGAGCTATGGGCCCAGTACTTC. Its product reads: CASSDLAELWAQYF.